These 30 T cell receptor beta chains were sequenced from one sample in a study of T cell changes during pregnancy in multiple sclerosis. Produced via immunoSEQ multiplex PCR; TCRdb's table is partial and in-frame only. This sample carries 99,000 or so clones, approximately 95% of them seen once, and the ten largest clones take around 0.99%. The sequenced sample was peripheral blood, obtained after pregnancy. These receptor sequences come from a female donor with multiple sclerosis, enrolled in a pregnancy study.

The chain joins TRBV2 to TRBJ2-7; 7 nucleotides match TRBD2. Germline trimming cut 6 bases from V and 2 bases from J; bases unmatched to any gene: 4. The CDR3 is 13 amino acids. Germline lookup yields CDR1 SNHLY and CDR2 FYNNEI. The CDR3 reads CASRAGKAYEQYF. In DNA form, the CDR3 reads TGTGCCAGCAGAGCGGGAAAGGCCTACGAGCAGTACTTC.

The rearrangement uses TRBV13 and TRBJ2-7; no clear D. V was trimmed by 5 bases and J by 3 bases, leaving 14 bases between them. The CDR3 length is 14 residues. Per the germline V gene, CDR1 is PRHDT and CDR2 is FYEKMQ (reference sequence). CDR3 sequence reads: CASSRALSSYEQYF. The DNA for the CDR3 is TGTGCCAGCAGCCGCGCGCTTAGCAGCTACGAGCAGTACTTC. The variable domain in full, completed from reference TRBV13 and TRBJ2-7, reads AAGVIQSPRHLIKEKRETATLKCYPIPRHDTVYWYQQGPGQDPQFLISFYEKMQSDKGSIPDRFSAQQFSDYHSELNMSSLELGDSALYFCASSRALSSYEQYFGPGTRLTVT.

This rearrangement joins TRBV4-3 to TRBJ1-1; D gene ambiguous. With 4 bases removed from V and 10 bases from J, the gap between germline ends came to 13 bases. The CDR3 consists of 12 residues. Per germline, CDR1 LGHNA and CDR2 YSLEER. The CDR3 loop reads CASSPLSGVAFF. The CDR3 DNA reads as TGCGCCAGCAGCCCATTGTCGGGAGTAGCTTTCTTT.

The DNA for the CDR3 is TGCGCCAGCAGCTTGACTGGGACAGGGACGGACGAGCAGTACTTC. This translates into CASSLTGTGTDEQYF. The chain recombines TRBV5-1 with TRBJ2-7; 9 bases match TRBD1. V was pared by 1 base and J by 5 bases, with 7 bases of the junction left unmatched. CDR3 size: 15 residues. CDR1 is SGHRS, CDR2 YFSETQ, per germline.

The chain combines TRBV5-1 with TRBJ1-2, with D maybe TRBD1 (5 bases). With 0 bases removed from V and 3 bases from J, the gap between germline ends came to 12 bases. The CDR3 covers 15 residues. Germline CDR1 and CDR2: SGHRS and YFSETQ. The chain's CDR3 is CASSLAPGPDYGYTF. DNA for the CDR3: TGCGCCAGCAGCTTGGCCCCAGGGCCCGACTATGGCTACACCTTC.

The rearrangement links TRBV7-9 to TRBJ2-1, with TRBD2 identical over 14 bases. The CDR3 has 19 residues. Germline CDR1 SEHNR, CDR2 FQNEAQ (reference sequence). The trim removed 5 bases at V and 7 bases at J, leaving 16 bases unmatched. Here the CDR3 reads CASSRRTGRLAGGGNEQFF. DNA of the CDR3: TGTGCCAGCAGCCGTCGGACAGGGCGACTAGCGGGAGGGGGGAATGAGCAGTTCTTC.

J is TRBJ2-7 and V is TRBV7-2; a possible D gene is TRBD2 (5 bases). The CDR3 is made up of 13 amino acids. The ends were cut back, 5 bases at V and 3 bases at J, with 11 bases in the middle. CDR1 is SGHTA, CDR2 FQGNSA, per germline. The CDR3 here is CASSTNGGYEQYF. As DNA, the CDR3 is TGTGCCAGCAGCACCAACGGAGGCTACGAGCAGTACTTC.

The chain links TRBV6-1 to TRBJ1-4; perhaps TRBD1 as D (6 bases). This CDR3 spans 15 amino acids. Germline V gene sequence: CDR1 MNHNS, CDR2 SASEGT. Between the trimmed V and J ends, which lost 6 bases and 0 bases, there was a span of 11 bases. The CDR3 DNA reads as TGTGCCAGCAGAACGACAGGAGCAACTAATGAAAAACTGTTTTTT. It encodes CASRTTGATNEKLFF.

The chain has TRBV4-1 and TRBJ2-7, with D maybe TRBD1 (6 bases). The V end lost 8 bases, the J end lost 3 bases, and 14 bases lay between the germline ends. This CDR3 spans 13 amino acids. Germline CDR1 MGHRA, CDR2 YSYEKL. In DNA, the CDR3 is TGCGCCAGCCGAGGAAAGACAGGCTACGAGCAGTACTTC. It yields the protein CASRGKTGYEQYF.

The CDR3 spells CASSPEGGNYGYTF. As DNA, the CDR3 is TGTGCCAGTAGCCCGGAAGGGGGAAACTATGGCTACACCTTC. This chain joins TRBV19 and TRBJ1-2; tentatively, D is TRBD1 (6 bases). Germline lookup yields CDR1 LNHDA and CDR2 SQIVND (reference sequence). The V end lost 6 bases, the J end lost 2 bases, and 13 bases lay between the germline ends. The CDR3 extends over 14 amino acids.

This rearrangement joins TRBV14 to TRBJ1-2; TRBD1 matches 7 bases. V lost 4 bases, J lost 2 bases, and 1 base stayed unmatched. The CDR3 covers 13 residues. CDR1 is SGHDN and CDR2 is FVKESK in the germline V gene. The CDR3 sequence: CASSPTGNYGYTF. The CDR3 DNA follows: TGTGCCAGCAGCCCGACAGGGAACTATGGCTACACCTTC.

The chain joins TRBV19 to TRBJ2-1; D possibly corresponds to TRBD2 (6 bases). The CDR3 runs to 17 residues. The germline V gene has CDR1 LNHDA and CDR2 SQIVND (reference sequence). The V and J ends lost 4 bases and 0 bases respectively, with 16 bases between them. The CDR3 reads CASSTPSGPSSYNEQFF. In DNA, the CDR3 is TGTGCCAGTAGTACTCCCAGCGGGCCGAGCTCCTACAATGAGCAGTTCTTC.

This clone was seen just once. The chain uses TRBV7-2 and TRBJ1-5, with a tentative D call TRBD1 (6 bases). This CDR3 is 15 amino acids long. Germline V gene data show CDR1 as SGHTA and CDR2 as FQGNSA. Trimming cost V 3 bases and J 3 bases, with 12 bases left between them. The CDR3 protein is CASSFQGQINQPQHF. The CDR3 region has the DNA TGTGCCAGCAGCTTTCAGGGGCAGATCAATCAGCCCCAGCATTTT.

CDR3 coding DNA: TGCGCCAGCAGCCAGAGGGTGGGGGGGAACACTGAAGCTTTCTTT. Its translation: CASSQRVGGNTEAFF. The genes are TRBV4-3 and TRBJ1-1, with D possibly TRBD1 on 5 matching bases. The CDR3 loop spans 15 amino acids. Looked up from germline, CDR1 is LGHNA and CDR2 is YSLEER. The ends were cut back, 3 bases at V and 1 base at J, with 12 bases in the middle.

The chain combines TRBV27 with TRBJ2-4; TRBD2 agrees at 13 bases. The V gene end was trimmed by 6 bases and the J gene end by 0 bases; junction bases not matched to a gene: 2. This CDR3 is 16 amino acids long. The germline gives CDR1 MNHEY, CDR2 SMNVEV (reference sequence). The CDR3 reads CASRGLAGLAKNIQYF. CDR3 DNA sequence: TGTGCCAGCAGGGGACTAGCGGGGTTAGCCAAAAACATTCAGTACTTC.

The V and J genes are TRBV5-5 and TRBJ1-3, with a weak D call TRBD1 (5 bases). The CDR3 contains 14 residues. The ends were cut back, 4 bases at V and 2 bases at J, with 10 bases in the middle. Germline V gene lookup returns CDR1 SGHKS and CDR2 YYEKEE (reference sequence). The CDR3 protein is CASSLGVAGNTIYF. The CDR3 DNA reads TGTGCCAGCAGCCTAGGGGTGGCTGGAAACACCATATATTTT.

This chain links TRBV6-5 with TRBJ2-1; D is unresolved. Trimming took 6 bases from V and 5 from J, leaving 17 bases between them. The germline CDR1 and CDR2 sequences are MNHEY and SVGAGI. CDR3 length equals 15 residues. CDR3 region: CASRRPGVADNEQFF. The CDR3 region has the DNA TGTGCCAGCAGGCGACCCGGTGTTGCGGACAATGAGCAGTTCTTC.

V usage is TRBV10-2 and J usage is TRBJ1-1; 9 nucleotides agree with TRBD1. CDR1 is WSHSY, CDR2 SAAADI, per germline. The V and J ends lost 7 bases and 1 base, in that order; junction bases with no gene match: 10. This CDR3 region has 16 residues. In DNA, the CDR3 is TGCGCCAGCATCCCGGGACAGGGCTATCGGAACACTGAAGCTTTCTTT. Protein: CASIPGQGYRNTEAFF.

This rearrangement joins TRBV15 to TRBJ1-1; 10 bases align to TRBD1. Germline trimming cut 4 bases from V and 2 bases from J; bases unmatched to any gene: 7. This CDR3 region has 16 residues. Germline lookup yields CDR1 LNHNV and CDR2 YYDKDF (reference sequence). The CDR3 DNA is TGTGCCACCAGCAAGACAGGGGGCGAGAGTAACACTGAAGCTTTCTTT. It yields the protein CATSKTGGESNTEAFF.

This chain connects TRBV19 to TRBJ2-5; D ambiguous. CDR1 is LNHDA and CDR2 is SQIVND in the germline V gene (reference sequence). The CDR3 length is 11 residues. V lost 4 bases and J lost 5, with 5 bases in between. Written as DNA, the CDR3 is TGTGCCAGTAGTACCAGGGAGACCCAGTACTTC. Encoded protein: CASSTRETQYF.

This clone appeared a single time. The gene calls are TRBV7-8 and TRBJ2-1; TRBD2 matches at 11 bases. The germline CDR1 and CDR2 sequences are SGHVS and FQNEAQ. The CDR3 covers 16 residues. The V segment lost 3 bases and the J segment 1 base; nucleotides outside the gene matches: 2. The CDR3 DNA reads TGTGCCAGCAGCTTGGGGACTAGCGGTTCCTACAATGAGCAGTTCTTC. Its protein is CASSLGTSGSYNEQFF. Looking up the rest from reference TRBV7-8 and TRBJ2-1 gives the full variable domain: GAGVSQSPRYKVAKRGQDVALRCDPISGHVSLFWYQQALGQGPEFLTYFQNEAQLDKSGLPSDRFFAERPEGSVSTLKIQRTQQEDSAVYLCASSLGTSGSYNEQFFGPGTRLTVL.

The CDR3 is CASSLLAQGEQFF. CDR3 coding DNA: TGTGCCAGCAGCCTACTAGCGCAAGGTGAGCAGTTCTTC. The chain is built from TRBV7-2 and TRBJ2-1; TRBD2 matches 7 bases. CDR1 and CDR2 from the germline V gene are SGHTA and FQGNSA. The CDR3 is 13 amino acids. The junction had 7 bases not matched to a gene; V was cut back by 5 bases and J by 9 bases.

Concerning this clone: The identical CDR3 is also encoded by other nucleotide sequences in the sample. The chain carries TRBV5-1 and TRBJ2-7, with TRBD1 as a possible D gene (6 bases). CDR1 and CDR2 (germline): SGHRS, YFSETQ. The CDR3 loop spans 14 amino acids. Trimming took 0 bases from V and 2 from J, leaving 9 bases between them. In DNA form, the CDR3 reads TGCGCCAGCAGCTTGGAACAGGGAGCCTACGAGCAGTACTTC. Translating gives CASSLEQGAYEQYF.

The chain couples TRBV13 to TRBJ2-1; 11 nucleotides align to TRBD2. The CDR3 consists of 17 residues. CDR1 is PRHDT and CDR2 is FYEKMQ in the germline V gene (reference sequence). With V trimmed by 6 bases and J by 4 bases, 11 bases remained unmatched. The chain's CDR3 is CASSQGLAGGSYNEQFF. CDR3 DNA sequence: TGTGCCAGCAGTCAAGGCCTAGCGGGAGGCTCTTACAATGAGCAGTTCTTC.

The chain has TRBV2 and TRBJ2-7, with D possibly matching TRBD1 (6 bases). From germline, CDR1 is SNHLY and CDR2 FYNNEI. Trimming stripped 7 bases from V and 5 bases from J, with 15 bases between. CDR3 length: 13 amino acids. CDR3 residues: CASTPGAADEQYF. For the CDR3, the DNA is TGTGCCAGCACCCCAGGGGCGGCCGACGAGCAGTACTTC.

This clone was recorded only once. V gene TRBV13 combines with J gene TRBJ1-2; 9 bases are a match to TRBD1. The CDR3 sequence is 16 residues long. The ends lost 4 bases at V and 4 bases at J; junction bases unmatched: 10. The germline V gene has CDR1 PRHDT and CDR2 FYEKMQ (reference sequence). CDR3: CASSYGTGGSVYGYTF. The CDR3 coding sequence is TGTGCCAGCAGCTACGGCACAGGGGGCTCGGTCTATGGCTACACCTTC.

V is TRBV19 and J is TRBJ2-6; 8 nucleotides line up with TRBD1. This CDR3 has 17 amino acids. Germline V lookup: CDR1 LNHDA, CDR2 SQIVND (reference sequence). Losses at the gene ends were 7 bases for V and 3 bases for J; bases not matched to a gene: 11. This CDR3 is CASTRDRTSYGANVLTF. CDR3 DNA sequence: TGTGCCAGTACCAGGGACAGGACTTCTTATGGGGCCAACGTCCTGACTTTC. The full variable domain, its missing parts supplied by reference TRBV19 and TRBJ2-6, is DGGITQSPKYLFRKEGQNVTLSCEQNLNHDAMYWYRQDPGQGLRLIYYSQIVNDFQKGDIAEGYSVSREKKESFPLTVTSAQKNPTAFYLCASTRDRTSYGANVLTFGAGSRLTVL.

This rearrangement joins TRBV6-5 to TRBJ2-3; possibly TRBD2 for D (6 bases). The CDR3 length is 15 residues. Per the germline V gene, CDR1 is MNHEY and CDR2 is SVGAGI. Trimming left V 1 base short and J 6 bases short, with 14 bases between. In DNA, the CDR3 is TGTGCCAGCAGTTACTGGGACTCGACGCTCGATACGCAGTATTTT. It yields the protein CASSYWDSTLDTQYF.

The chain links TRBV7-2 to TRBJ1-2; D may be TRBD1 (5 bases). Trimming stripped 1 base from V and 4 bases from J, with 7 bases between. The CDR3 consists of 13 residues. Germline loops: CDR1 SGHTA, CDR2 FQGNSA. Written as DNA, the CDR3 is TGTGCCAGCAGCTTAGTCAGGGCCTATGGCTACACCTTC. This sequence encodes CASSLVRAYGYTF.

This clone was found once. The V call is TRBV29-1, the J call TRBJ2-1; D not resolved. Deletions cut 7 bases from V and 7 bases from J, with 14 bases between. CDR3 length equals 12 residues. Germline V gene sequence: CDR1 SQVTM, CDR2 ANQGSEA. CDR3 loop: CSAEETRNEQFF. The CDR3 DNA reads as TGCAGCGCCGAGGAGACTCGAAATGAGCAGTTCTTC.